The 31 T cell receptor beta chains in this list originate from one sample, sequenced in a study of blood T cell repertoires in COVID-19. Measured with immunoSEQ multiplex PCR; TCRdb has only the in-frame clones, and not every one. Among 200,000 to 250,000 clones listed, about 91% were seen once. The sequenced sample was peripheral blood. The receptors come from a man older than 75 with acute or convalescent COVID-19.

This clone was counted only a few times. CDR3 sequence: CASSPRGYYGYTF. The CDR3 DNA reads TGTGCCAGTAGCCCCAGGGGATACTATGGCTACACCTTC. The V call is TRBV19, the J call TRBJ1-2, with a weak D call TRBD1 (6 bases). Trimming left V 6 bases short and J 3 bases short, with 11 bases between. The CDR3 extends over 13 amino acids. Germline V gene lookup returns CDR1 LNHDA and CDR2 SQIVND (reference sequence).

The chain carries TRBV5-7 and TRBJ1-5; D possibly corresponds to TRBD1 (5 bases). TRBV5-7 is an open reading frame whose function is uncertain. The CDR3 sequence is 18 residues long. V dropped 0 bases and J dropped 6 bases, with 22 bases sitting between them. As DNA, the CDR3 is TGTGCCAGCAGCTTGGGGGAGGGTACGTCCCTGGGGGGTCAGCCCCAGCATTTT. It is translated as CASSLGEGTSLGGQPQHF.

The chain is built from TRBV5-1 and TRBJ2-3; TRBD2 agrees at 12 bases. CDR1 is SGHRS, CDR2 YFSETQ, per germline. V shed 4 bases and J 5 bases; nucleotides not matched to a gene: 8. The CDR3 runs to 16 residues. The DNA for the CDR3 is TGCGCCAGCAGCAGGTGGACTAGCGGGATAGAAGATACGCAGTATTTT. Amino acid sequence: CASSRWTSGIEDTQYF. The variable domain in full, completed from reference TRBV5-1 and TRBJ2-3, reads KAGVTQTPRYLIKTRGQQVTLSCSPISGHRSVSWYQQTPGQGLQFLFEYFSETQRNKGNFPGRFSGRQFSNSRSEMNVSTLELGDSALYLCASSRWTSGIEDTQYFGPGTRLTVL.

DNA of the CDR3: TGCGCCAGCAGCCCTGTCCCAAGGGAGTACAATGAGCAGTTCTTC. It translates to CASSPVPREYNEQFF. This chain uses TRBV4-3 with TRBJ2-1; D possibly corresponds to TRBD2 (5 bases). The CDR3 runs to 15 residues. Germline values: CDR1 LGHNA, CDR2 YSLEER. V was cut by 4 bases and J by 4 bases, with 14 bases left in between.

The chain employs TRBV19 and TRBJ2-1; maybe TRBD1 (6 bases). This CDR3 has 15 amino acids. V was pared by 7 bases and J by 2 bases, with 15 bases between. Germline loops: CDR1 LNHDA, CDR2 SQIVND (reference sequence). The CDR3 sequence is CASTGRAGAYNEQFF. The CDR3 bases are TGTGCCAGTACGGGGCGGGCAGGGGCCTACAATGAGCAGTTCTTC.

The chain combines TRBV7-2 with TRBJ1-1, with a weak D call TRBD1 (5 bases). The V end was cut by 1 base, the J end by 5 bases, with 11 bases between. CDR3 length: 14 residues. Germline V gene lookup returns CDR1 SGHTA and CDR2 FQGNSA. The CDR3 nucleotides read TGTGCCAGCAGCTTAGTCCCCGGGGGGACTGAAGCTTTCTTT. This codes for CASSLVPGGTEAFF.

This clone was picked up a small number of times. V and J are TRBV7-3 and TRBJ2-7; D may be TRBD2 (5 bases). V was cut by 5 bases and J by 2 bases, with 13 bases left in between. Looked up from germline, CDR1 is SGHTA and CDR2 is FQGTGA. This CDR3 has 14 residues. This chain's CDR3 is CASSLSSGPYEQYF. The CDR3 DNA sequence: TGTGCCAGCAGCCTCTCGAGCGGTCCCTACGAGCAGTACTTC.

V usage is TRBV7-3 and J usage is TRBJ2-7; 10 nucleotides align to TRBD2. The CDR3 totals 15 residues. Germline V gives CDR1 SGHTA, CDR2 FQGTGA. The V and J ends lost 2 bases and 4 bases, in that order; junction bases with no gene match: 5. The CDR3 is CASSLLAGEQYEQYF. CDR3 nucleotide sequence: TGTGCCAGCAGCTTACTAGCGGGGGAACAATACGAGCAGTACTTC.

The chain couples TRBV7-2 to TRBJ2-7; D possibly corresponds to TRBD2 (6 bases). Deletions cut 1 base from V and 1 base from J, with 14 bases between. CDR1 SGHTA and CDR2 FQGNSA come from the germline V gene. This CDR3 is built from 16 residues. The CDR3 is CASSLVPGLPSYEQYF. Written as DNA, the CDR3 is TGTGCCAGCAGCTTAGTGCCGGGACTGCCTTCCTACGAGCAGTACTTC.

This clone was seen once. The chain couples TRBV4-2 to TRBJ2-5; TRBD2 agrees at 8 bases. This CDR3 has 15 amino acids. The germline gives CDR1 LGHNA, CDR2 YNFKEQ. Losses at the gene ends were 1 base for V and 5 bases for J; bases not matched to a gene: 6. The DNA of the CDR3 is TGTGCCAGCAGCCAAGGAGAGGCTAGCGGGGAGACCCAGTACTTC. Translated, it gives CASSQGEASGETQYF.

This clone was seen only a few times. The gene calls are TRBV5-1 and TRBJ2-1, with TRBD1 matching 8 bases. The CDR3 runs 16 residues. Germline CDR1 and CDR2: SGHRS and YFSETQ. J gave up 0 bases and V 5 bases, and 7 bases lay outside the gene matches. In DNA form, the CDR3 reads TGCGCCAGCAGATTAGGGACAGGAAGCTCCTACAATGAGCAGTTCTTC. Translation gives CASRLGTGSSYNEQFF.

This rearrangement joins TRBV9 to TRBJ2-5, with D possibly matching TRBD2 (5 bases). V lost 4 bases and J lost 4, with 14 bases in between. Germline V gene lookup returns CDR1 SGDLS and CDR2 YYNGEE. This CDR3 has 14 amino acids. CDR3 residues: CASSPRASRETQYF. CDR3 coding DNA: TGTGCCAGCAGCCCTAGGGCTAGCCGAGAGACCCAGTACTTC.

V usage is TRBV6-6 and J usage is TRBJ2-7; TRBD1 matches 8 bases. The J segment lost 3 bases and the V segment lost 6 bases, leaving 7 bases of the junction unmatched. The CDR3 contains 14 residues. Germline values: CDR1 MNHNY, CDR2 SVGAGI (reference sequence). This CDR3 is CASRPGQGIYEQYF. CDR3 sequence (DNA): TGTGCCAGCAGACCCGGACAGGGTATCTACGAGCAGTACTTC.

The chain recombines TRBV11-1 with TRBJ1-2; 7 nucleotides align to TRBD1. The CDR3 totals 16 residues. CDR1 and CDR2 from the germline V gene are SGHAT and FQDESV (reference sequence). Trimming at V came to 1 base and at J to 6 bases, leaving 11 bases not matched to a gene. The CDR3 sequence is CASSLVSATGFDGYTF. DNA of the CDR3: TGTGCCAGCAGCTTAGTATCGGCGACAGGGTTTGATGGCTACACCTTC.

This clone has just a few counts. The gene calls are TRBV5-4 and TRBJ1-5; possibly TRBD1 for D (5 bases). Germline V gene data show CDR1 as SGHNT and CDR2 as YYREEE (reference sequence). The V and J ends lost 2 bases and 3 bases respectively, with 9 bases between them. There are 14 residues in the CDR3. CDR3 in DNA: TGTGCCAGCAGCTTTCAGGGTTCCAATCAGCCCCAGCATTTT. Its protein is CASSFQGSNQPQHF.

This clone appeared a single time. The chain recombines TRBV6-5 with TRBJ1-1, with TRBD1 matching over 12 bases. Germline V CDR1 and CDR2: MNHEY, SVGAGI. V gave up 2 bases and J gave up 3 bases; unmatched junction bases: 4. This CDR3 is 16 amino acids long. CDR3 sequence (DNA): TGTGCCAGCAGTTACGGGACAGGGGGCGCGGACACTGAAGCTTTCTTT. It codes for CASSYGTGGADTEAFF.

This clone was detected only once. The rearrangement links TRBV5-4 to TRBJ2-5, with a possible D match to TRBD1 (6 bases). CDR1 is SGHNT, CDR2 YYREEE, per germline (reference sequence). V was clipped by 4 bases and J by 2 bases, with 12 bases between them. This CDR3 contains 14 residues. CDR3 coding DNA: TGTGCCAGCAGCCGCGATACAGGGCAAGAGACCCAGTACTTC. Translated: CASSRDTGQETQYF.

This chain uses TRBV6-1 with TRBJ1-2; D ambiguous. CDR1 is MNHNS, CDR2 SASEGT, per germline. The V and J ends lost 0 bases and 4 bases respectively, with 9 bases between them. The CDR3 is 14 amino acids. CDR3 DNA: TGTGCCAGCAGTGAAGCCGGCCAGGTCTATGGCTACACCTTC. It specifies CASSEAGQVYGYTF.

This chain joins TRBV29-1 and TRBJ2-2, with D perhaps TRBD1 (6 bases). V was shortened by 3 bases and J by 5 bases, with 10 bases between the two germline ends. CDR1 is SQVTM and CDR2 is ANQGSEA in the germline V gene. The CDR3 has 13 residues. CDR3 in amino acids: CSVESGVTGELFF. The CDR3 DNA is TGCAGCGTTGAGTCAGGGGTTACCGGGGAGCTGTTTTTT.

CDR3 protein: CASSLVAGGGEVNTEAFF. CDR3 nucleotide sequence: TGTGCCAGCAGCTTAGTGGCAGGGGGCGGGGAAGTGAACACTGAAGCTTTCTTT. This sequence joins TRBV11-3 and TRBJ1-1; 8 nucleotides align to TRBD1. There are 18 residues in the CDR3. The ends lost 1 base at V and 0 bases at J; junction bases unmatched: 10. Per the germline V gene, CDR1 is SGHNT and CDR2 is YENEEA. The whole variable domain, filled in from reference TRBV11-3 and TRBJ1-1, reads EAGVVQSPRYKIIEKKQPVAFWCNPISGHNTLYWYLQNLGQGPELLIRYENEEAVDDSQLPKDRFSAERLKGVDSTLKIQPAELGDSAVYLCASSLVAGGGEVNTEAFFGQGTRLTVV.

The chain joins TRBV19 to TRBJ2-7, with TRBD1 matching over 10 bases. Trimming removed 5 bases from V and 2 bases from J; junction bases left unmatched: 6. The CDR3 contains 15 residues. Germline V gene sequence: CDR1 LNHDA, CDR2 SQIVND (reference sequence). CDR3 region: CASSLGGTGAYEQYF. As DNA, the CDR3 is TGTGCCAGTAGTTTGGGCGGGACAGGGGCCTACGAGCAGTACTTC.

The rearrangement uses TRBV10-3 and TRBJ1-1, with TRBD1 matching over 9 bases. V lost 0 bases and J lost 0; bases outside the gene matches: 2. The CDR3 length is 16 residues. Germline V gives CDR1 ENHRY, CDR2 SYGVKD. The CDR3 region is CAISESWDRVNTEAFF. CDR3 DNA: TGTGCCATCAGTGAGTCGTGGGACAGGGTGAACACTGAAGCTTTCTTT.

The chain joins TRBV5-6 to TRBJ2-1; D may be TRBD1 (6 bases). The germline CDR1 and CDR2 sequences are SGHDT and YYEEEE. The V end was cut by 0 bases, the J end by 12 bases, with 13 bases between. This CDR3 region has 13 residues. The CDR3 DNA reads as TGTGCCAGCAGCTTGGGTCAGGGGCTAAGGCAGTTCTTC. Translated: CASSLGQGLRQFF.

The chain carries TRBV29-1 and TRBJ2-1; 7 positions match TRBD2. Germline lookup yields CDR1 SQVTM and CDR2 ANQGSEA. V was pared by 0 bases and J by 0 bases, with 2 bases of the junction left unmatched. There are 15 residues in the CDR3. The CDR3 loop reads CSVEEGGSSYNEQFF. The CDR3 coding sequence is TGCAGCGTTGAAGAAGGCGGGAGCTCCTACAATGAGCAGTTCTTC.

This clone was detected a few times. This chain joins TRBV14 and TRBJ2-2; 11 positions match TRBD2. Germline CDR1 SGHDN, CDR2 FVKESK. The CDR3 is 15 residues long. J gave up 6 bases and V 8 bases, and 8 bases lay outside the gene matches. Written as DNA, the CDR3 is TGTGCCAGCCGGAATAGCGGGAGGGCCTCCGGGGAGCTGTTTTTT. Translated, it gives CASRNSGRASGELFF.

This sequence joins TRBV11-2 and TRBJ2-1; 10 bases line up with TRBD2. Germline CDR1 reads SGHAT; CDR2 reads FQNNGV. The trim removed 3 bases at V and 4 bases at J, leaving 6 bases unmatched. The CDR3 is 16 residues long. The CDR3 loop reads CASSFAGLARYNEQFF. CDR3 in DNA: TGTGCCAGCAGCTTTGCGGGACTAGCGAGGTACAATGAGCAGTTCTTC.

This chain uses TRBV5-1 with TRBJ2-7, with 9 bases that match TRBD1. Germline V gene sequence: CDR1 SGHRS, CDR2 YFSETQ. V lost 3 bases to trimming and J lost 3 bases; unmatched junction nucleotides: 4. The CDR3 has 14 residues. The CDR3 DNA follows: TGCGCCAGCAGCTGGGGACAGGGTAGCTACGAGCAGTACTTC. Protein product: CASSWGQGSYEQYF.

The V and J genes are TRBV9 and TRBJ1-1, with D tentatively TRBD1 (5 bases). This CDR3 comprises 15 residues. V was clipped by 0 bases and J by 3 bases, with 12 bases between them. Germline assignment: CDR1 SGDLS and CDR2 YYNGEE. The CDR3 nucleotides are TGTGCCAGCAGCGTAGTAGGGTCGGGGGACACTGAAGCTTTCTTT. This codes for CASSVVGSGDTEAFF.

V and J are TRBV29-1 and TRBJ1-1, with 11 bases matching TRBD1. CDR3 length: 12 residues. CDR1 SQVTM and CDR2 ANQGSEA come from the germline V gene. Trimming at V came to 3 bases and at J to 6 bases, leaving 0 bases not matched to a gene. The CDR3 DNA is TGCAGCGTTGAGGGACAGGGGGCTGAAGCTTTCTTT. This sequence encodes CSVEGQGAEAFF.

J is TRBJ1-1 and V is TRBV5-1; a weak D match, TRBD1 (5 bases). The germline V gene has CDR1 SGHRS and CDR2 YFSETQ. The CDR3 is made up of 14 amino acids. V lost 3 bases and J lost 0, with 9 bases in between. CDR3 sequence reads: CASSSGVMNTEAFF. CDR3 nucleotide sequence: TGCGCCAGCAGCTCGGGGGTCATGAACACTGAAGCTTTCTTT.

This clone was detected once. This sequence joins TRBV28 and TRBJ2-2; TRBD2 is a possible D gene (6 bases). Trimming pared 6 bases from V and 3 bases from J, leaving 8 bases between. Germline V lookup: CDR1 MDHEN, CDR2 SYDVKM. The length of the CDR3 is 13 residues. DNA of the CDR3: TGTGCCAGCAGCCGACTAGACACCGGGGAGCTGTTTTTT. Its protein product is CASSRLDTGELFF.